This T cell receptor (beta chain) was documented in a study of blood T cell repertoires in COVID-19. Study background: The origin of the acute and convalescent COVID-19 samples was the United States, Italy and Spain. From T cells, B-cell-depleted T cells, or PBMCs came the material, which was cDNA or gDNA.

This CDR3 comprises 13 residues. Germline CDR1 reads SSHAT; CDR2 reads FNYEAQ (reference sequence). Per the study methods: Reference gene primer amplification gave estimated nucleated cell counts. Some clones are missing from TCRdb's copy, which holds only in-frame ones; the method was immunoSEQ multiplex PCR. Clonal size and the V and J genes are those of that table, whereas D and trimming came from the DNA. The sample holds approximately 280,000 clones; approximately 83% are singletons and the top ten take roughly 1.9%. With regard to this clone: Sequence at one end of the junction differs from germline and may be a read error.

The gene calls are TRBV7-7 and TRBJ1-1; tentatively, D is TRBD1 (6 bases). This receptor was obtained from a woman between 25 and 40 years old who had recovered from COVID-19. The material sequenced was peripheral blood. The chain's CDR3 is CASSMGQNTEAFF. CDR3 nucleotides: TGTGCTAGCAGCATGGGACAGAACACTGAAGCTTTCTTT.